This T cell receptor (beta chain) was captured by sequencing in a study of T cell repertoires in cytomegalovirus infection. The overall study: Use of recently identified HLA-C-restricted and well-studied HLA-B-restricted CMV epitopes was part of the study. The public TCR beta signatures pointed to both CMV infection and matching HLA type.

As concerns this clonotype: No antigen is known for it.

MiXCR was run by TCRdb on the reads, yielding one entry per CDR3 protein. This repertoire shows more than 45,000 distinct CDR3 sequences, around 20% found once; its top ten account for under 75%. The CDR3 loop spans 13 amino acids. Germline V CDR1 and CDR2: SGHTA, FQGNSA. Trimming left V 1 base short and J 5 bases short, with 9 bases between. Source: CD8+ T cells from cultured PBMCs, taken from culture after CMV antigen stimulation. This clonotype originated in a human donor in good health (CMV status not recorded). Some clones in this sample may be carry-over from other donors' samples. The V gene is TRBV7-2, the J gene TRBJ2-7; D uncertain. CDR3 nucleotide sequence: TGTGCCAGCAGCTTAGGTGGTGTGCACGAGCAGTACTTC. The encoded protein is CASSLGGVHEQYF.